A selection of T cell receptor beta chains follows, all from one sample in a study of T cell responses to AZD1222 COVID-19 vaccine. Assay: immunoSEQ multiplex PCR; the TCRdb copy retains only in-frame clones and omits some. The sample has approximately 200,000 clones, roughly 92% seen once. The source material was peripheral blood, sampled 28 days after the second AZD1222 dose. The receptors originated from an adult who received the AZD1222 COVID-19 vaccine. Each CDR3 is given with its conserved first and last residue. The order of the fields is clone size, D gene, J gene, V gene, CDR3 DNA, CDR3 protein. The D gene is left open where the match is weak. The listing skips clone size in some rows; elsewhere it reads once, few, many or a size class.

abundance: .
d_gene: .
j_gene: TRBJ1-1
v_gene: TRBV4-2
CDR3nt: TGTGCCAGCAGCCAGGCAGGGTTCGGGAACACTGAAGCTTTCTTT
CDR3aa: CASSQAGFGNTEAFF

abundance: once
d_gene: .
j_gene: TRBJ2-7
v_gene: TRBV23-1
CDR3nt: TGCGCCCCCCGTCCCGACAACGAGCAGTACTTC
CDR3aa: CAPRPDNEQYF

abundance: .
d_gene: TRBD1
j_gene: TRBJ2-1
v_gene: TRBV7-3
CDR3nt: TGTGCCAGCAGCTTAATCCGGGACAGGGGAAATGAGCAGTTCTTC
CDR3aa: CASSLIRDRGNEQFF

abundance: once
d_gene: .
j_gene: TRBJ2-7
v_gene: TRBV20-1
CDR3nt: TGCAGTCTGGGGGCCTCTGGCGAGCAGTACTTC
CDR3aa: CSLGASGEQYF

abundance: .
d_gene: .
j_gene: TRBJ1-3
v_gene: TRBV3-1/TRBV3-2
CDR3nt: TGTGCCAGCGGAACCGGCGGGGGAAACACCATATATTTT
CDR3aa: CASGTGGGNTIYF

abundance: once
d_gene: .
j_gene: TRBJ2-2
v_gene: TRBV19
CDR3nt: TGTGCCAGTAAGGGGACGGGATCCGGGGAGCTGTTTTTT
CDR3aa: CASKGTGSGELFF

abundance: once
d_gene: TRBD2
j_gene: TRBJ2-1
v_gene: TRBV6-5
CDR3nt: TGTGCCTCGGGACTAGCGGGGACTCGGCAGTTCTTC
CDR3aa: CASGLAGTRQFF

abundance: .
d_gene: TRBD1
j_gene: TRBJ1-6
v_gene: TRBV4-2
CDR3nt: TGTGCCAGCAGCCAAGATGAGACAGGGGTCTCCTATAATTCACCCCTCCACTTT
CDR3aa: CASSQDETGVSYNSPLHF

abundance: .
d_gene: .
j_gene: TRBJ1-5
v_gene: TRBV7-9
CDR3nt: TGTGCCAGCAGCGAGGGACGTATCAATCAGCCCCAGCATTTT
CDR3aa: CASSEGRINQPQHF

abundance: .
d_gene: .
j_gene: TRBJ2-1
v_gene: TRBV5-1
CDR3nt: TGCGCCAGCAGCTTGGTGCCGTCCTACAATGAGCAGTTCTTC
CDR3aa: CASSLVPSYNEQFF

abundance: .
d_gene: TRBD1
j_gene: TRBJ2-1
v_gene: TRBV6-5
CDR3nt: TGTGCCAGCAGCCCGGGACAGGGGGTGGTCAATGAGCAGTTCTTC
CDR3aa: CASSPGQGVVNEQFF

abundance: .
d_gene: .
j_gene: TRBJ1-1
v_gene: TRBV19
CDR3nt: TGTGCCAGTAGTAGAGCGACACCACTGAACACTGAAGCTTTCTTT
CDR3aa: CASSRATPLNTEAFF

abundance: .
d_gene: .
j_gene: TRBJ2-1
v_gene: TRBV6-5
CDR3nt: TGTGCCAGCAGTTATGACCACTACAATGAGCAGTTCTTC
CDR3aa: CASSYDHYNEQFF

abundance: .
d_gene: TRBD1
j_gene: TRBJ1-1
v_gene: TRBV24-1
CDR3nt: TGTGCCACCAGTGACGGACAGGGACGGACTGAAGCTTTCTTT
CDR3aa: CATSDGQGRTEAFF

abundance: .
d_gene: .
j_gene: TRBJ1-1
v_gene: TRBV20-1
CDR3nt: TGCAGTGCTAGTCAGGGGACTGAAATAGCTTTCTTT
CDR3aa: CSASQGTEIAFF

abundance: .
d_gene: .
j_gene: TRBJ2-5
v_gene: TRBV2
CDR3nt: TGTGCCAGCAGTGGGGATGGGACCCAGTACTTC
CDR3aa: CASSGDGTQYF

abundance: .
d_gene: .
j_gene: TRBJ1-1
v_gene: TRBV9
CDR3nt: TGTGCCAGCAGCGCGACCACAGGGCCCATGAACACTGAAGCTTTCTTT
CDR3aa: CASSATTGPMNTEAFF

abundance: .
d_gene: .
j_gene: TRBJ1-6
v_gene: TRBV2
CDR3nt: TGTGCCAGCAGTGAAGAGACAGGCAACCTCCTGCCCCTCCACTTT
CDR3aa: CASSEETGNLLPLHF

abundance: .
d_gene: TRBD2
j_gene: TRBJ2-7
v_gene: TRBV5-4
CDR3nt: TGTGCCAGCAGCTTGGGGGGACTAGCGAGCTACGAGCAGTACTTC
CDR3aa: CASSLGGLASYEQYF

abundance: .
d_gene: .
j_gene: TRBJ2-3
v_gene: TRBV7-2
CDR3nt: TGTGCCAGCAGCTTAGGAAGGTCTAGCACAGATACGCAGTATTTT
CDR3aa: CASSLGRSSTDTQYF

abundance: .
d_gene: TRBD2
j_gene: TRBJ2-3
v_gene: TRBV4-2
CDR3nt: TGTGCCAGCAGCCAAGAAATACTAGCGGGGGGGCGGTCGAGCACAGATACGCAGTATTTT
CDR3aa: CASSQEILAGGRSSTDTQYF

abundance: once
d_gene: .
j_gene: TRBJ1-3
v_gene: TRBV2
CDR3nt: TGTGCCAGCAGGGGGGGCCCCCGGGTGGACACCATATATTTT
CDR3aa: CASRGGPRVDTIYF

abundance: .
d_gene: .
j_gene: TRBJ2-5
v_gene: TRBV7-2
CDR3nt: TGTGCCAGCAGCTTACAGGGCCGGGAGACCCAGTACTTC
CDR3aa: CASSLQGRETQYF

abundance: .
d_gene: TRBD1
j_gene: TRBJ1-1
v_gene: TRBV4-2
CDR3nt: TGTGCCAGCAGCCAACCTTTCGGACAGGGGTTAGACACTGAAGCTTTCTTT
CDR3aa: CASSQPFGQGLDTEAFF

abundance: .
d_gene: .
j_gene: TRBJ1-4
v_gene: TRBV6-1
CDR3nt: TGTGCCAGCAGTGAAAGAGGACGGTACGCAACTAATGAAAAACTGTTTTTT
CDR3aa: CASSERGRYATNEKLFF

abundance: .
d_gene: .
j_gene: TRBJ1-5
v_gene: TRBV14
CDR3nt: TGTGCCAGCAGCCAAGCCAGGGGATCGTGGAGCAATCAGCCCCAGCATTTT
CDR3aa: CASSQARGSWSNQPQHF

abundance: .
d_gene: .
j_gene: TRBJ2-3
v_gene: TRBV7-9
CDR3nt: TGTGCCAGCAGCGTCCCGTCGGGGCGCACAGATACGCAGTATTTT
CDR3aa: CASSVPSGRTDTQYF

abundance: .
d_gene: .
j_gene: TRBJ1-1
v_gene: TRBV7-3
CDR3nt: TGTGCCAGCAGCTTAATGGTTAGCACTGAAGCTTTCTTT
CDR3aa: CASSLMVSTEAFF